The clone carrying this T cell receptor (beta chain) has more than one count but fewer than ten. Each CDR3 protein gets one entry after TCRdb re-called the 5' RACE reads with MiXCR. The table records 45,000 to 60,000 distinct CDR3 sequences, about 18% of them present only once. The CDR3 runs 15 residues. V trimming: 2 bases; J trimming: 7 bases; junction bases outside the gene matches: 2. Germline lookup yields CDR1 MDHEN and CDR2 SYDVKM. The sample comes from a study of chronic HIV infection and antiretroviral therapy. Sequencing was performed on peripheral blood. This rearrangement joins TRBV28 to TRBJ2-1, with TRBD2 matching over 13 bases. This clonotype originated in an adult who had HIV and had not received antiretroviral therapy, or was an uninfected healthy control (not recorded which). This chain's CDR3 is CASSLGLAGVNEQFF. The DNA for the CDR3 is TGTGCCAGCAGTTTAGGACTAGCGGGAGTAAATGAGCAGTTCTTC.